The 32 T cell receptor beta chains below were found in one sample sequenced in a study of blood T cell repertoires in COVID-19. Profiled with immunoSEQ multiplex PCR; TCRdb holds only in-frame clones, not every one. Of some 520,000 clones in the sample, 75% to 90% are singletons; the top ten hold approximately 0.9%. The sequencing sample was made of peripheral blood. The receptor source for this set is a man aged 18 to 29 with COVID-19, enrolled during active disease.

This chain joins TRBV5-8 and TRBJ2-7, with a weak D call TRBD1 (5 bases). The CDR3 totals 14 residues. V lost 7 bases, J lost 2 bases, and 16 bases lay in between. Germline V gives CDR1 SGHTS, CDR2 YDEGEE. CDR3 DNA sequence: TGTGCCAGCGTGGGGCATAGGGGCCCCTACGAGCAGTACTTC. Translating it yields CASVGHRGPYEQYF.

V is TRBV4-1 and J is TRBJ2-4; D may be TRBD2 (6 bases). The CDR3 consists of 16 residues. V was clipped by 0 bases and J by 0 bases, with 9 bases between them. Germline lookup yields CDR1 MGHRA and CDR2 YSYEKL. The CDR3 here is CASSQEGTLAKNIQYF. The CDR3 DNA is TGCGCCAGCAGCCAAGAAGGGACTCTAGCCAAAAACATTCAGTACTTC.

The rearrangement joins TRBV6-2 or TRBV6-3 to TRBJ2-1; 9 positions match TRBD2. The V segment lost 5 bases and the J segment 9 bases; nucleotides outside the gene matches: 11. This CDR3 has 15 residues. The germline V gene encodes CDR1 MNHEY and CDR2 SVGEGT. The CDR3, as DNA: TGTGCCAGCAGTGGGATAGCGGGGGCGAGAGGTGAGCAGTTCTTC. Translated: CASSGIAGARGEQFF.

This chain links TRBV3-1 (or the pseudogene TRBV3-2) with TRBJ2-1; TRBD1 matches 9 bases. This CDR3 contains 15 residues. CDR1 and CDR2 (germline): LGHDT, YNNKEL (reference sequence). The V gene end was trimmed by 4 bases and the J gene end by 7 bases; junction bases not matched to a gene: 8. For the CDR3, the DNA is TGTGCCAGCAGCCTAATGAGTGGACAGGGGAATGAGCAGTTCTTC. As protein: CASSLMSGQGNEQFF.

This chain joins TRBV4-2 and TRBJ2-3; 12 nucleotides line up with TRBD2. This CDR3 contains 18 residues. V gave up 5 bases and J gave up 1 base; unmatched junction bases: 10. Germline CDR1 reads LGHNA; CDR2 reads YNFKEQ. As DNA, the CDR3 is TGTGCCAGCAGCGTCGGGACTAGCGGGTCGAGCCGCACAGATACGCAGTATTTT. Translated: CASSVGTSGSSRTDTQYF.

The V and J genes are TRBV7-2 and TRBJ1-3; D might be TRBD1 (5 bases). V lost 7 bases, J lost 4 bases, and 17 bases lay in between. The CDR3 is 15 amino acids. Germline CDR1 SGHTA, CDR2 FQGNSA. The CDR3 region is CASTGGWGSGNTIYF. For the CDR3, the DNA is TGTGCCAGCACCGGGGGTTGGGGGTCGGGAAACACCATATATTTT.

The rearrangement links TRBV29-1 to TRBJ2-7, with TRBD2 matching over 7 bases. The CDR3 runs to 13 residues. In germline, CDR1 is SQVTM, CDR2 ANQGSEA. V trimming: 3 bases; J trimming: 1 base; junction bases outside the gene matches: 3. The CDR3 nucleotides read TGCAGCGTTGAGGTCGGGGGGTCCTACGAGCAGTACTTC. Its protein product is CSVEVGGSYEQYF.

This sequence joins TRBV7-9 and TRBJ1-2; a possible D gene is TRBD1 (5 bases). This CDR3 contains 12 residues. Trimming shortened V by 1 base and J by 9 bases, and 9 bases separated the two germline ends. Germline CDR1 is SEHNR and CDR2 is FQNEAQ (reference sequence). This CDR3 reads CASSLDRRRYTF. The CDR3 DNA reads TGTGCCAGCAGCTTAGACAGGCGGCGCTACACCTTC.

This clone has more than one count but fewer than ten. The chain carries TRBV7-9 and TRBJ2-1, with TRBD1 matching over 10 bases. CDR3 length: 15 amino acids. Germline V gene sequence: CDR1 SEHNR, CDR2 FQNEAQ (reference sequence). The V and J ends lost 5 bases and 3 bases, in that order; junction bases with no gene match: 4. This chain's CDR3 is CASSPRTGGYNEQFF. The DNA for the CDR3 is TGTGCCAGCAGCCCGAGGACAGGGGGCTACAATGAGCAGTTCTTC.

This chain links TRBV5-4 with TRBJ1-2; D not resolved. V was shortened by 3 bases and J by 0 bases, with 15 bases between the two germline ends. The CDR3 has 16 residues. CDR1 SGHNT and CDR2 YYREEE come from the germline V gene (reference sequence). The CDR3 nucleotides read TGTGCCAGCAGCTGGGAGCCCCAATTTTCTAACTATGGCTACACCTTC. The encoded protein is CASSWEPQFSNYGYTF.

V and J are TRBV5-1 and TRBJ1-1, with D possibly being TRBD1 (5 bases). V lost 4 bases and J 2 bases, leaving 15 bases between the germline ends. This CDR3 has 15 amino acids. Looked up from germline, CDR1 is SGHRS and CDR2 is YFSETQ. CDR3 in DNA: TGCGCCAGCAGCATAGACAGTCTCCCTAACACTGAAGCTTTCTTT. Protein sequence: CASSIDSLPNTEAFF.

The chain uses TRBV6-4 and TRBJ2-1, with 7 bases fitting TRBD1. This CDR3 spans 15 amino acids. With V trimmed by 10 bases and J by 0 bases, 9 bases remained unmatched. Germline V gives CDR1 MRHNA, CDR2 SNTAGT. The CDR3 loop is CATSPGQSSYNEQFF. The DNA of the CDR3 is TGTGCCACCTCGCCGGGACAGAGCTCCTACAATGAGCAGTTCTTC.

The chain links TRBV10-2 to TRBJ1-6; 7 nucleotides agree with TRBD1. This CDR3 region has 14 residues. CDR1 is WSHSY, CDR2 SAAADI, per germline. Trimming at V came to 8 bases and at J to 10 bases, leaving 11 bases not matched to a gene. Here the CDR3 DNA reads TGCGCCAGCGGAATATCAGGGGGACGGTCACCCCTCCACTTT. This translates into CASGISGGRSPLHF.

This clone was found once. V gene TRBV3-1 (or the pseudogene TRBV3-2) combines with J gene TRBJ2-5, with 11 bases aligning to TRBD2. With 0 bases clipped from V and 5 bases from J, the junction kept 14 bases outside the gene matches. This CDR3 is 19 amino acids long. Germline values: CDR1 LGHDT, CDR2 YNNKEL (reference sequence). The CDR3 DNA sequence: TGTGCCAGCAGCCAAGATAACGTGGTTAGCGGGGGGGCCGAGGAGACCCAGTACTTC. It yields the protein CASSQDNVVSGGAEETQYF.

The chain couples TRBV19 to TRBJ2-3; no definite D call. Germline CDR1 and CDR2: LNHDA and SQIVND (reference sequence). The V gene lost 3 bases and the J gene lost 4 bases, with 8 bases spanning the gap. This CDR3 region has 13 residues. The CDR3 nucleotides read TGTGCCAGTAGTATCCAGGCCGCAGATACGCAGTATTTT. Its protein product is CASSIQAADTQYF.

This chain uses TRBV12-3 or TRBV12-4 with TRBJ2-2; D call uncertain. Trimming stripped 7 bases from V and 6 bases from J, with 12 bases between. The CDR3 is 13 residues long. CDR3 amino acids: CASTLTPPGELFF. The CDR3 DNA is TGTGCCAGCACCCTAACCCCACCCGGGGAGCTGTTTTTT.

This clone is a singleton in its sample. V is TRBV7-2 and J is TRBJ2-1; D may be TRBD1 (6 bases). V shed 0 bases and J shed 4 bases, with 13 bases lying between them. Germline V lookup: CDR1 SGHTA, CDR2 FQGNSA. CDR3 length equals 16 residues. The DNA of the CDR3 is TGTGCCAGCAGCTTAGCTGGTCAGGGGTTATACAATGAGCAGTTCTTC. Translating it yields CASSLAGQGLYNEQFF. Full variable domain (remainder filled in from reference TRBV7-2 and TRBJ2-1): GAGVSQSPSNKVTEKGKDVELRCDPISGHTALYWYRQSLGQGLEFLIYFQGNSAPDKSGLPSDRFSAERTGGSVSTLTIQRTQQEDSAVYLCASSLAGQGLYNEQFFGPGTRLTVL.

This rearrangement joins TRBV5-6 to TRBJ1-6; weak D call: TRBD1 (6 bases). The V gene's germline CDR1 is SGHDT and CDR2 YYEEEE. CDR3 length equals 17 residues. V lost 3 bases, J lost 15 bases, and 28 bases lay in between. DNA for the CDR3: TGTGCCAGCAGCTGGGACCGACAGGTCTTCAGGGGAAAACGCCTCCACTTT. Amino acids: CASSWDRQVFRGKRLHF.

The CDR3 DNA reads TGCGCCAGCAGCTTGGCCGGGGTTGGCAATCAGCCCCAGCATTTT. Protein sequence: CASSLAGVGNQPQHF. This rearrangement joins TRBV5-1 to TRBJ1-5; D gene uncertain. CDR1 SGHRS and CDR2 YFSETQ come from the germline V gene. This CDR3 spans 15 amino acids. The V end lost 0 bases, the J end lost 2 bases, and 9 bases lay between the germline ends.

Note on this clone: This CDR3 is also generated by other DNA sequences in the sample. The CDR3 protein is CASSTYNEQFF. The CDR3 DNA sequence: TGTGCCAGCTCAACCTACAATGAGCAGTTCTTC. V usage is TRBV2 and J usage is TRBJ2-1, with D uncertain. The V end lost 8 bases, the J end lost 2 bases, and 4 bases lay between the germline ends. Germline assignment: CDR1 SNHLY and CDR2 FYNNEI. CDR3 size: 11 residues.

This chain uses TRBV12-3 or TRBV12-4 with TRBJ1-2; D gene unclear. The CDR3 runs to 12 residues. V gave up 5 bases and J gave up 6 bases, with 10 bases separating them. The CDR3 spells CASSPGWHGYTF. The CDR3 nucleotides read TGTGCCAGCAGTCCTGGCTGGCATGGCTACACCTTC.

The chain couples TRBV11-2 to TRBJ1-1; D is ambiguous. Trimming removed 1 base from V and 0 bases from J, with 9 bases in between. The CDR3 loop spans 15 amino acids. Looked up from germline, CDR1 is SGHAT and CDR2 is FQNNGV. The CDR3: CASSLVSVLNTEAFF. In nucleotides, the CDR3 is TGTGCCAGCAGCTTAGTTTCGGTGTTGAACACTGAAGCTTTCTTT. The full variable domain, in which reference TRBV11-2 and TRBJ1-1 provide the parts outside the CDR3, is EAGVAQSPRYKIIEKRQSVAFWCNPISGHATLYWYQQILGQGPKLLIQFQNNGVVDDSQLPKDRFSAERLKGVDSTLKIQPAKLEDSAVYLCASSLVSVLNTEAFFGQGTRLTVV.

The table lists this clone with a count of one. The rearrangement links TRBV5-4 to TRBJ1-6, with a weak D call TRBD1 (6 bases). V lost 0 bases, J lost 7 bases, and 8 bases lay in between. Germline V lookup: CDR1 SGHNT, CDR2 YYREEE (reference sequence). This CDR3 is built from 14 residues. CDR3 loop: CASSLDDRNSPLHF. CDR3 DNA: TGTGCCAGCAGCTTGGATGACAGGAATTCACCCCTCCACTTT.

In nucleotides, the CDR3 is TGTGCTAGTGCCCTGGGGAGTAGCACAGATACGCAGTATTTT. It yields the protein CASALGSSTDTQYF. V is TRBV12-5 and J is TRBJ2-3; TRBD2 is a possible D gene (5 bases). Trimming took 7 bases from V and 0 from J, leaving 11 bases between them. Germline lookup yields CDR1 LGHNT and CDR2 FRNRAP. The CDR3 totals 14 residues.

The V and J genes are TRBV7-6 and TRBJ2-7; 7 bases align to TRBD1. CDR1 and CDR2 from the germline V gene are SGHVS and FNYEAQ. V gave up 5 bases and J gave up 2 bases; unmatched junction bases: 6. The CDR3 sequence is 14 residues long. In DNA, the CDR3 is TGTGCCAGCAGCCCCCCGGGACAGCCCTACGAGCAGTACTTC. It translates to CASSPPGQPYEQYF.

Of note for this clone: Other DNA variants within this sample encode the same CDR3. The chain recombines TRBV19 with TRBJ2-7; 7 bases map to TRBD1. The CDR3 is 14 amino acids. Per germline, CDR1 LNHDA and CDR2 SQIVND (reference sequence). V shed 2 bases and J 3 bases; nucleotides not matched to a gene: 4. Here the CDR3 reads CASSIIAGGYEQYF. DNA of the CDR3: TGTGCCAGTAGTATAATAGCAGGGGGCTACGAGCAGTACTTC.

The chain uses TRBV19 and TRBJ2-7; 10 nucleotides match TRBD2. Germline V CDR1 and CDR2: LNHDA, SQIVND (reference sequence). CDR3 length: 13 amino acids. The V segment lost 6 bases and the J segment 5 bases; nucleotides outside the gene matches: 4. CDR3 loop: CASSALAGNEQYF. CDR3 nucleotides: TGTGCCAGTAGCGCACTAGCGGGGAACGAGCAGTACTTC.

This chain uses TRBV6-6 with TRBJ2-3, with TRBD2 identical over 12 bases. V trimming: 1 base; J trimming: 3 bases; junction bases outside the gene matches: 2. CDR3 length: 16 amino acids. CDR1 and CDR2 from the germline V gene are MNHNY and SVGAGI (reference sequence). This chain's CDR3 is CASSYFGLAGTDTQYF. CDR3 DNA sequence: TGTGCCAGCAGTTACTTCGGACTAGCGGGGACAGATACGCAGTATTTT.

The chain has TRBV6-5 and TRBJ2-2, with 7 bases fitting TRBD1. With V trimmed by 5 bases and J by 0 bases, 3 bases remained unmatched. Germline CDR1 MNHEY, CDR2 SVGAGI. CDR3 size: 15 residues. CDR3 DNA sequence: TGTGCCAGCAGTCCCGGGACAGCGAACACCGGGGAGCTGTTTTTT. Translation: CASSPGTANTGELFF.

The chain recombines TRBV6-6 with TRBJ1-1; 10 nucleotides align to TRBD1. CDR3 size: 15 residues. V gave up 3 bases and J gave up 10 bases; unmatched junction bases: 11. The germline gives CDR1 MNHNY, CDR2 SVGAGI (reference sequence). CDR3 nucleotide sequence: TGTGCCAGCAGTTATTCCGACAGGGGGCGAATTTTAGCTTTCTTT. The encoded protein is CASSYSDRGRILAFF.

The chain combines TRBV7-2 with TRBJ2-2; TRBD2 agrees at 7 bases. Germline trimming cut 5 bases from V and 5 bases from J; bases unmatched to any gene: 5. This CDR3 has 14 amino acids. Germline CDR1 and CDR2: SGHTA and FQGNSA. The CDR3, as DNA: TGTGCCAGCAGCCGGGGGGTAGAGACCGGGGAGCTGTTTTTT. Its translation: CASSRGVETGELFF.

This clone was seen ten or more times. This CDR3 is CASTPGQPDQPQHF. CDR3 DNA: TGTGCCAGCACCCCTGGACAGCCCGATCAGCCCCAGCATTTT. This chain joins TRBV6-6 and TRBJ1-5; TRBD1 is a possible D gene (6 bases). Trimming took 7 bases from V and 5 from J, leaving 15 bases between them. Germline V CDR1 and CDR2: MNHNY, SVGAGI (reference sequence). The CDR3 loop spans 14 amino acids.